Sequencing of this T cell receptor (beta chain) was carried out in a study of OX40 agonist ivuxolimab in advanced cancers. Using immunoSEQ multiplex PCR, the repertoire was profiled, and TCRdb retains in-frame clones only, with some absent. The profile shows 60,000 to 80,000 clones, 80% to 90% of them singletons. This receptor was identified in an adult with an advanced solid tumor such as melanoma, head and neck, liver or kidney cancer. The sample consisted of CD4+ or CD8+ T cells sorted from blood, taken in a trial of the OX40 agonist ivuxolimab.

The CDR3 nucleotides read TGTGCCAGCAGCCCGAGGGAGCAGGTTTGGTTATTGGCGGATTCACCCCTCCACTTT. It specifies CASSPREQVWLLADSPLHF. The J gene is TRBJ1-6, the V gene TRBV4-2; D not certain. The germline V gene has CDR1 LGHNA and CDR2 YNFKEQ. There are 19 residues in the CDR3. Trimming took 4 bases from V and 8 from J, leaving 27 bases between them.